The sequence of this T cell receptor beta chain was determined in a study of regulatory T cells in long-lasting Graves disease. Construction of the TCR beta libraries employed iRepertoire HTBI primers in conjunction with Arm-PCR of CDR3 regions. TCRdb analysed the multiplex PCR reads with MiXCR anew, one entry per CDR3 protein. The table lists 380,000 or so distinct CDR3 sequences, roughly 16% of them singletons. Time point given: newly diagnosed GD, antithyroid drugs for less than 3 months. From PBMCs, RNA was extracted and then used to make the TCR library. Patients of an endocrinology department in Xi'an, China, were included. The collection involved drawing around 10 milliliters of peripheral blood into EDTA tubes. Many counts were recorded for this clonotype. At one of its ends the junction is not consistent with the germline gene, which may arise from a read error. These same data were also listed under a study on T cells in Graves' hyperthyroidism and ophthalmopathy. That source notes: Researchers ran a first-round RT-PCR on the TCR CDR3 using the HTBI primer set.

The material was peripheral blood mononuclear cells (PBMCs), obtained at new diagnosis, from a patient treated with antithyroid drugs. This sequence originates from a woman younger than 30 with Graves disease.

The CDR3 coding sequence is TGTGCCAGCAGCTTGGGGGGACTAGCGGGACCACACTCCTACGAGCAGTACTTC. Translating gives CASSLGGLAGPHSYEQYF. V gene TRBV5-1 combines with J gene TRBJ2-7; 13 bases align to TRBD2. The length of the CDR3 is 18 residues. Germline V gene lookup returns CDR1 SGHRS and CDR2 YFSETQ.